Shown below are 20 T cell receptor beta chains from a single sample sequenced in a study of control samples from healthy donors and cancer patients. Sequenced by immunoSEQ multiplex PCR; TCRdb stores in-frame clones only, minus some. Seen here are about 110,000 clones, just under 85% observed once, and the top ten hold 6.5%. Sample: blood. All receptors come from a young man in good health.

The V call is TRBV5-6, the J call TRBJ1-1; D remains unclear. Trimming removed 2 bases from V and 5 bases from J, with 22 bases in between. CDR3 length: 17 residues. In germline, CDR1 is SGHDT, CDR2 YYEEEE. CDR3: CASSFPSAFMASTEAFF. DNA of the CDR3: TGTGCCAGCAGCTTTCCTTCGGCTTTTATGGCGAGTACTGAAGCTTTCTTT.

The chain combines TRBV7-6 with TRBJ2-7, with D uncertain. CDR1 is SGHVS, CDR2 FNYEAQ, per germline. The length of the CDR3 is 15 residues. V lost 1 base to trimming and J lost 3 bases, with 13 bases between them. This chain's CDR3 is CASSLEGSGFYEQYV. The DNA for the CDR3 is TGTGCCAGCAGCTTAGAGGGTTCCGGATTCTACGAGCAGTACGTC.

The chain couples TRBV6-5 to TRBJ1-2; a weak D match, TRBD1 (6 bases). CDR1 MNHEY and CDR2 SVGAGI come from the germline V gene. V lost 5 bases to trimming and J lost 5 bases, with 12 bases between them. The CDR3 runs 13 residues. The CDR3 protein is CASSRTELYGYTF. For the CDR3, the DNA is TGTGCCAGCAGTCGGACAGAGCTTTATGGCTACACCTTC.

V usage is TRBV5-5 and J usage is TRBJ1-1; 8 positions agree with TRBD1. CDR1 and CDR2 (germline): SGHKS, YYEKEE (reference sequence). The J segment lost 4 bases and the V segment lost 1 base, leaving 12 bases of the junction unmatched. The CDR3 has 17 residues. The CDR3 is CASSLTRTGPVGTEAFF. CDR3 bases: TGTGCCAGCAGCTTGACTAGGACAGGGCCCGTGGGCACTGAAGCTTTCTTT.

The V and J genes are TRBV3-1 (or the pseudogene TRBV3-2) and TRBJ2-4; possibly TRBD1 for D (5 bases). Per germline, CDR1 LGHDT and CDR2 YNNKEL (reference sequence). V was cut by 5 bases and J by 0 bases, with 8 bases left in between. The CDR3 is 14 residues long. The CDR3 spells CASSSTGAKNIQYF. The DNA of the CDR3 is TGTGCCAGCAGCTCCACAGGAGCCAAAAACATTCAGTACTTC.

This chain links TRBV18 with TRBJ2-1; TRBD2 matches at 14 bases. Unmatched junction bases numbered 1, after V lost 4 bases and J lost 2 bases. The CDR3 has 16 residues. Germline loops: CDR1 KGHSH, CDR2 LQKENI. The CDR3 sequence is CASSRGLAGAYNEQFF. For the CDR3, the DNA is TGTGCCAGCTCACGGGGACTAGCGGGGGCCTACAATGAGCAGTTCTTC.

The chain uses TRBV19 and TRBJ2-2, with TRBD1 identical over 10 bases. CDR3 length equals 17 residues. V trimming: 5 bases; J trimming: 5 bases; junction bases outside the gene matches: 11. The V gene's germline CDR1 is LNHDA and CDR2 SQIVND (reference sequence). CDR3 sequence reads: CASSSWMRDRGTGELFF. For the CDR3, the DNA is TGTGCCAGTAGTTCCTGGATGAGGGACAGGGGTACCGGGGAGCTGTTTTTT.

This clone was detected only once. V gene TRBV2 combines with J gene TRBJ2-1; TRBD2 aligns across 11 bases. The germline gives CDR1 SNHLY, CDR2 FYNNEI. This CDR3 has 16 amino acids. The J segment lost 4 bases and the V segment lost 2 bases, leaving 4 bases of the junction unmatched. The DNA of the CDR3 is TGTGCCAGCAGTGAATGGCTAGCGGGGGGATACAATGAGCAGTTCTTC. It specifies CASSEWLAGGYNEQFF.

The V gene is TRBV19, the J gene TRBJ2-1; no clear D gene. V lost 0 bases, J lost 10 bases, and 10 bases lay in between. This CDR3 has 13 residues. From germline, CDR1 is LNHDA and CDR2 SQIVND (reference sequence). This CDR3 is CASSIDPLNEQFF. CDR3 nucleotide sequence: TGTGCCAGTAGTATAGATCCGCTAAACGAGCAGTTCTTC.

V and J are TRBV2 and TRBJ1-2, with a possible D match to TRBD1 (5 bases). Germline V gene lookup returns CDR1 SNHLY and CDR2 FYNNEI. This CDR3 region has 13 residues. V shed 8 bases and J shed 3 bases, with 13 bases lying between them. CDR3 amino acids: CASQGGNDYGYTF. The CDR3 DNA is TGTGCCAGCCAGGGCGGAAACGACTATGGCTACACCTTC.

The rearrangement joins TRBV18 to TRBJ1-1; D is perhaps TRBD1 (5 bases). The V and J ends lost 2 bases and 1 base respectively, with 8 bases between them. The V gene's germline CDR1 is KGHSH and CDR2 LQKENI. This CDR3 has 14 residues. The CDR3 DNA sequence: TGTGCCAGCTCACCATATCAGGGGAACACTGAAGCTTTCTTT. Its protein is CASSPYQGNTEAFF.

V is TRBV24-1 and J is TRBJ2-5; D gene unclear. The CDR3 runs 12 residues. V lost 4 bases and J 5 bases, leaving 7 bases between the germline ends. Germline CDR1 and CDR2: KGHDR and SFDVKD. The CDR3 DNA is TGTGCCACCAGTGACCCCGGGGAGACCCAGTACTTC. It yields the protein CATSDPGETQYF.

The genes are TRBV30 and TRBJ2-1; D not certain. Germline V CDR1 and CDR2: GTSNPN, SVGIG (reference sequence). V lost 4 bases and J lost 8, with 18 bases in between. The CDR3 runs to 14 residues. The CDR3 region is CAWKGRTLPYEQFF. The CDR3 DNA reads as TGTGCCTGGAAAGGCAGGACCCTACCCTATGAGCAGTTCTTC.

The chain couples TRBV12-5 to TRBJ1-2; 7 bases line up with TRBD1. This CDR3 has 18 residues. The V and J ends lost 1 base and 2 bases, in that order; junction bases with no gene match: 13. Germline V gives CDR1 LGHNT, CDR2 FRNRAP. CDR3 sequence reads: CASGLGSGGSSFNYGYTF. As DNA, the CDR3 is TGTGCTAGTGGTTTGGGTTCAGGGGGGAGCTCCTTCAACTATGGCTACACCTTC. Supplemented by reference TRBV12-5 and TRBJ1-2, the full variable domain reads DARVTQTPRHKVTEMGQEVTMRCQPILGHNTVFWYRQTMMQGLELLAYFRNRAPLDDSGMPKDRFSAEMPDATLATLKIQPSEPRDSAVYFCASGLGSGGSSFNYGYTFGSGTRLTVV.

The rearrangement uses TRBV5-4 and TRBJ1-6; no clear D. CDR3 length equals 19 residues. V was cut by 1 base and J by 0 bases, with 17 bases left in between. CDR1 and CDR2 (germline): SGHNT, YYREEE (reference sequence). The CDR3, as DNA: TGTGCCAGCAGCTTGTTCCCCCTGGGAGGGAGCTCCTATAATTCACCCCTCCACTTT. Translated, it gives CASSLFPLGGSSYNSPLHF.

V gene TRBV13 combines with J gene TRBJ1-4, with D unclear. This CDR3 is 13 amino acids long. CDR1 and CDR2 from the germline V gene are PRHDT and FYEKMQ (reference sequence). The ends were cut back, 2 bases at V and 4 bases at J, with 5 bases in the middle. CDR3 protein: CASSLRDNEKLFF. CDR3 DNA: TGTGCCAGCAGCTTACGGGATAATGAAAAACTGTTTTTT.

J is TRBJ2-1 and V is TRBV4-1; 8 bases line up with TRBD2. Trimming cost V 8 bases and J 4 bases; bases outside gene matches: 10. Germline V gene lookup returns CDR1 MGHRA and CDR2 YSYEKL. The CDR3 totals 15 residues. CDR3 amino acids: CASRRGGGSYNEQFF. The CDR3 region has the DNA TGCGCCAGCCGCCGAGGCGGGGGGTCATACAATGAGCAGTTCTTC.

The chain recombines TRBV13 with TRBJ2-4; 7 bases are a match to TRBD1. Germline CDR1 and CDR2: PRHDT and FYEKMQ (reference sequence). V gave up 6 bases and J gave up 0 bases; unmatched junction bases: 5. The CDR3 extends over 15 amino acids. CDR3 loop: CASRTYRGAKNIQYF. The CDR3 bases are TGTGCCAGCAGGACGTACAGGGGAGCCAAAAACATTCAGTACTTC.

This clone has just a few counts. The chain is built from TRBV21-1 and TRBJ1-2. TRBV21-1 is tagged as a pseudogene. The CDR3 sequence is 17 residues long. The CDR3 protein is CASSKGRSREVGYGYTF. CDR3 DNA sequence: TGTGCCAGCAGCAAAGGCCGCAGTAGGGAGGTGGGCTATGGCTACACCTTC.

This clone has just a few counts. The V call is TRBV5-5, the J call TRBJ1-2; 9 bases line up with TRBD1. V lost 3 bases, J lost 7 bases, and 4 bases stayed unmatched. This CDR3 has 13 residues. Germline CDR1 and CDR2: SGHKS and YYEKEE (reference sequence). For the CDR3, the DNA is TGTGCCAGCAGCTGGGGACAGGGCGTTGGCTACACCTTC. Encoded protein: CASSWGQGVGYTF.